This TCR beta chain was obtained from a study of response to subunit inactivated influenza vaccine. V lost 8 bases, J lost 1 base, and 4 bases stayed unmatched. The CDR3 length is 14 residues. Germline CDR1 reads MDHEN; CDR2 reads SYDVKM. TCRdb processed the RT-PCR reads anew with MiXCR; each CDR3 protein has one entry. The sample holds approximately 200,000 distinct CDR3 sequences, about an eighth seen once. The origin of this receptor is a man aged 50 to 60 who received an inactivated influenza vaccine. The chain links TRBV28 to TRBJ2-2; 7 bases line up with TRBD2. The material was CD8+ T cells sorted from PBMCs, obtained roughly 5 days after vaccination. The CDR3 DNA reads TGTGCCAGCCCAAGGGAGGGGAACACCGGGGAGCTGTTTTTT. It encodes CASPREGNTGELFF.